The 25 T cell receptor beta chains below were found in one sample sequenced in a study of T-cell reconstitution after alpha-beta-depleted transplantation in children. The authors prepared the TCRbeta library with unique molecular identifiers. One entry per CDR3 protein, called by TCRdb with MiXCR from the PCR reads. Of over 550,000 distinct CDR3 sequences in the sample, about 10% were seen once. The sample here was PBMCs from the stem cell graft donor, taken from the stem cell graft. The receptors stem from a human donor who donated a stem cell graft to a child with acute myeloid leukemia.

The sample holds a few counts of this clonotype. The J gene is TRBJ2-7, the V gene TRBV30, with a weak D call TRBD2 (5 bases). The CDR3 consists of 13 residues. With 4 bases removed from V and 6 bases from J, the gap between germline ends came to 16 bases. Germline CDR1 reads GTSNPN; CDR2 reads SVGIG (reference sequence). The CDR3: CAWIRDTVGEQYF. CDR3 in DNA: TGTGCCTGGATCCGGGATACCGTAGGCGAGCAGTACTTC.

In DNA form, the CDR3 reads TGTGCCAGCAGCTCCGAGCTTGGGACAGGGATTTTAAACACTGAAGCTTTCTTT. Protein sequence: CASSSELGTGILNTEAFF. The chain has TRBV11-1 and TRBJ1-1; TRBD1 matches 9 bases. The CDR3 consists of 18 residues. Germline assignment: CDR1 SGHAT and CDR2 FQDESV (reference sequence). V gave up 4 bases and J gave up 2 bases; unmatched junction bases: 14.

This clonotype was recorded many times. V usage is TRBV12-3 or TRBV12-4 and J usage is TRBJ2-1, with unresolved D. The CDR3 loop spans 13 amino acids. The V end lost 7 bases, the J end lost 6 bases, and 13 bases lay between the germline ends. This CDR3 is CASNPQHLNEQFF. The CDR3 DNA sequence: TGTGCCAGCAACCCCCAGCACCTCAATGAGCAGTTCTTC.

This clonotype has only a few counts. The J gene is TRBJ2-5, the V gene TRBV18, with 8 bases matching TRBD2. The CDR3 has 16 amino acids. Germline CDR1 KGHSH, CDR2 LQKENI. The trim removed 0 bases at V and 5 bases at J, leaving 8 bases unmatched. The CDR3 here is CASSPPVSGAAETQYF. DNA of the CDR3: TGTGCCAGCTCACCACCGGTTAGCGGGGCCGCCGAGACCCAGTACTTC.

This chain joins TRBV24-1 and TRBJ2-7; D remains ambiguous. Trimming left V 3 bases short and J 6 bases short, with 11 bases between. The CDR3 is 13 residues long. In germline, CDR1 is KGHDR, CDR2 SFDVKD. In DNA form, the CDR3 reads TGTGCCACCAGTGATCTCCCGGGCGGCGAGCAGTACTTC. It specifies CATSDLPGGEQYF.

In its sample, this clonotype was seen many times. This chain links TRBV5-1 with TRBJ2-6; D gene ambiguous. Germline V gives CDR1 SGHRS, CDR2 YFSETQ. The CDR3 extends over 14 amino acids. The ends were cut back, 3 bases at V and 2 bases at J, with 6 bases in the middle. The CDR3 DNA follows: TGCGCCAGCAGCTCGGAGCCTGGGGCCAACGTCCTGACTTTC. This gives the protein CASSSEPGANVLTF.

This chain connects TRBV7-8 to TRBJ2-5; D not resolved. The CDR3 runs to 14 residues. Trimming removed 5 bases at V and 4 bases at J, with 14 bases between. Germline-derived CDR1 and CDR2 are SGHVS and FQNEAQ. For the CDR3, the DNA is TGTGCCAGCAGCCCCCCCTGGGCCACAGAGACCCAGTACTTC. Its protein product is CASSPPWATETQYF.

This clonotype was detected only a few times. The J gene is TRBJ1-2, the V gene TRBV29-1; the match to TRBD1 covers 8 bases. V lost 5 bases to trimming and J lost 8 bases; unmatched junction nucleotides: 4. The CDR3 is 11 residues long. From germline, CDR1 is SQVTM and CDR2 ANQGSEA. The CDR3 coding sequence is TGCAGCGTTCAGGGGGCTGGGGGCTACACCTTC. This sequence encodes CSVQGAGGYTF.

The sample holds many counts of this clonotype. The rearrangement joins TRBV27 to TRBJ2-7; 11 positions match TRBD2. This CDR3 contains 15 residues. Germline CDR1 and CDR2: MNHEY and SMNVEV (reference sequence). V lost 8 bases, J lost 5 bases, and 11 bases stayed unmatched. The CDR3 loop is CASLPLAGAMDEQYF. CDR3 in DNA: TGTGCCAGCCTTCCACTAGCGGGAGCAATGGACGAGCAGTACTTC.

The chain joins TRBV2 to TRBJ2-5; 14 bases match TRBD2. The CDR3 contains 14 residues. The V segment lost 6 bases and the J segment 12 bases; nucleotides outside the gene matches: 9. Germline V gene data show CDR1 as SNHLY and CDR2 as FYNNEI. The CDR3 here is CASRVRLAGGPKYF. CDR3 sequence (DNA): TGTGCCAGCAGGGTCAGACTAGCGGGAGGGCCGAAGTACTTC.

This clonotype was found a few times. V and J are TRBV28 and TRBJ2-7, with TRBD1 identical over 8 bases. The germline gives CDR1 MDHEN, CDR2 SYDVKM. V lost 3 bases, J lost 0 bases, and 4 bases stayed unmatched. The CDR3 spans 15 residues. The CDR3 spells CASSLQQGASYEQYF. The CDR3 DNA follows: TGTGCCAGCAGTTTGCAGCAGGGGGCCTCCTACGAGCAGTACTTC. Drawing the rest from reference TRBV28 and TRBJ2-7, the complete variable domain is DVKVTQSSRYLVKRTGEKVFLECVQDMDHENMFWYRQDPGLGLRLIYFSYDVKMKEKGDIPEGYSVSREKKERFSLILESASTNQTSMYLCASSLQQGASYEQYFGPGTRLTVT.

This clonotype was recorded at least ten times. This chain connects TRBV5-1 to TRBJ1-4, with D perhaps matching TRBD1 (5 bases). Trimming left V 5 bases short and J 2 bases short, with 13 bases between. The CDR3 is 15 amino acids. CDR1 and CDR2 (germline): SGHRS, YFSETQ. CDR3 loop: CASRQGWSTNEKLFF. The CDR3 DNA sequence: TGCGCCAGCAGGCAGGGTTGGTCGACTAATGAAAAACTGTTTTTT.

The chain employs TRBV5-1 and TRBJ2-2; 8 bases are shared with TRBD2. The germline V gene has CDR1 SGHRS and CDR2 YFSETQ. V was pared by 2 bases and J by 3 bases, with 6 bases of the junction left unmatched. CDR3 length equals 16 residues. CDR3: CASSFIAGWDTGELFF. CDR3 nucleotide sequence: TGCGCCAGCAGCTTCATAGCGGGATGGGACACCGGGGAGCTGTTTTTT.

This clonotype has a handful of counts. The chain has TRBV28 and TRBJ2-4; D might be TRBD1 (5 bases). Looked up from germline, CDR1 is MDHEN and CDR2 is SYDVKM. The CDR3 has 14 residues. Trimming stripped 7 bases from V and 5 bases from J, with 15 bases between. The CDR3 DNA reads TGTGCCAGCAATCCCTCGGACAACCAAAACATTCAGTACTTC. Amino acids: CASNPSDNQNIQYF.

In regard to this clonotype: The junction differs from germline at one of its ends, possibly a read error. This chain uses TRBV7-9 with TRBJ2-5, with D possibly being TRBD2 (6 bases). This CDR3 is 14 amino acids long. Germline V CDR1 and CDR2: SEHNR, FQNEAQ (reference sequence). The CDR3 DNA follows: TGTGCCGGCAGCCCTCGGGAGTACCAAGAGACCCAGTACTTC. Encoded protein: CAGSPREYQETQYF. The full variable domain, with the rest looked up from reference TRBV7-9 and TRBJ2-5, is DTGVSQNPRHKITKRGQNVTFRCDPISEHNRLYWYRQTLGQGPEFLTYFQNEAQLEKSRLLSDRFSAERPKGSFSTLEIQRTEQGDSAMYLCAGSPREYQETQYFGPGTRLLVL.

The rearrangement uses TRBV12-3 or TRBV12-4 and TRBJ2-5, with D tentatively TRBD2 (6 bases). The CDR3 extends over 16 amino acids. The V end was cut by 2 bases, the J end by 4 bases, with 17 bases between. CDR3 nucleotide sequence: TGTGCCAGCAGTTTACGGAGGGCAGGCAATGGAGAGACCCAGTACTTC. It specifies CASSLRRAGNGETQYF.

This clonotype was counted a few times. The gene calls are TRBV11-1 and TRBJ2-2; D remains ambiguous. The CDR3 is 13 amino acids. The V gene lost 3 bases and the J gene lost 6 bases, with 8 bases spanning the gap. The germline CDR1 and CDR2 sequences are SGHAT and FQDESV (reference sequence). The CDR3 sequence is CASSLWTSGELFF. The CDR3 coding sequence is TGTGCCAGCAGCTTGTGGACCTCCGGGGAGCTGTTTTTT. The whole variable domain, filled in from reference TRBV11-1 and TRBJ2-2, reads EAEVAQSPRYKITEKSQAVAFWCDPISGHATLYWYRQILGQGPELLVQFQDESVVDDSQLPKDRFSAERLKGVDSTLKIQPAELGDSAMYLCASSLWTSGELFFGEGSRLTVL.

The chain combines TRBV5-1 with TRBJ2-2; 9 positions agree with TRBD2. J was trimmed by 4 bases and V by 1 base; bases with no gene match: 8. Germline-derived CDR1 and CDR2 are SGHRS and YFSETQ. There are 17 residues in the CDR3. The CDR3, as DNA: TGCGCCAGCAGCTTGAAGGGCGGGAGGGCGGCCACCGGGGAGCTGTTTTTT. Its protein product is CASSLKGGRAATGELFF. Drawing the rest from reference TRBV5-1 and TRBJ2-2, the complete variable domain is KAGVTQTPRYLIKTRGQQVTLSCSPISGHRSVSWYQQTPGQGLQFLFEYFSETQRNKGNFPGRFSGRQFSNSRSEMNVSTLELGDSALYLCASSLKGGRAATGELFFGEGSRLTVL.

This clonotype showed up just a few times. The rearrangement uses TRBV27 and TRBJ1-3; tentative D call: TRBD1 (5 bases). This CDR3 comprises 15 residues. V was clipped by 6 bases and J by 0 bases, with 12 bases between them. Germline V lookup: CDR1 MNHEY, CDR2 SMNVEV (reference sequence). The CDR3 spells CASRGDAYSGNTIYF. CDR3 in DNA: TGTGCCAGCAGGGGGGACGCTTACTCTGGAAACACCATATATTTT.

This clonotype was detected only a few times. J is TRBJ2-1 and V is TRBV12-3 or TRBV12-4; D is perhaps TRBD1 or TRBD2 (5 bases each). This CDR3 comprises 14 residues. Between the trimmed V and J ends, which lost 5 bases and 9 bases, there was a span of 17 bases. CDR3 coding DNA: TGTGCCAGCAGTCCCGGGGTGGGTGGGGGTGAGCAGTTCTTC. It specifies CASSPGVGGGEQFF.

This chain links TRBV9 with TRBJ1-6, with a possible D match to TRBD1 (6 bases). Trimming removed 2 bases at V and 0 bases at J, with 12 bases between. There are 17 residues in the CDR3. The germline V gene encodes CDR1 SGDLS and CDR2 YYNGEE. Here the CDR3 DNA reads TGTGCCAGCAGCGTCAGCAGGGGAAGCTCCTATAATTCACCCCTCCACTTT. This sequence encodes CASSVSRGSSYNSPLHF.

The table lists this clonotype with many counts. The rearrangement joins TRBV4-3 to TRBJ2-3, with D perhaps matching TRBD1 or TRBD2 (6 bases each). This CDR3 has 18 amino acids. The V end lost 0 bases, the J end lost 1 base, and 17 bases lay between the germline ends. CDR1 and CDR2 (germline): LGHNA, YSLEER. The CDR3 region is CASSQDMSPGAGTDTQYF. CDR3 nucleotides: TGCGCCAGCAGCCAAGATATGAGTCCGGGGGCAGGCACAGATACGCAGTATTTT.

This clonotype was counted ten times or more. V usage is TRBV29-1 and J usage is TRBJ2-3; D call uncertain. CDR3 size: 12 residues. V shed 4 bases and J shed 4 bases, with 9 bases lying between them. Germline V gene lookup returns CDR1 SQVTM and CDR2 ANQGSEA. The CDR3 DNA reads TGCAGCGTTGCCCTCCAAGCAGATACGCAGTATTTT. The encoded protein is CSVALQADTQYF.

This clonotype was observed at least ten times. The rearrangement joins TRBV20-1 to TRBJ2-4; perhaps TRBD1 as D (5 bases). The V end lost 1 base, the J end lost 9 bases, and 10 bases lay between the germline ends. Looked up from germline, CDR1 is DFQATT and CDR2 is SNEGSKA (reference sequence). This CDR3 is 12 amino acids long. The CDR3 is CSARAQDSIQYF. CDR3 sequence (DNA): TGCAGTGCTAGAGCACAGGATTCCATTCAGTACTTC.

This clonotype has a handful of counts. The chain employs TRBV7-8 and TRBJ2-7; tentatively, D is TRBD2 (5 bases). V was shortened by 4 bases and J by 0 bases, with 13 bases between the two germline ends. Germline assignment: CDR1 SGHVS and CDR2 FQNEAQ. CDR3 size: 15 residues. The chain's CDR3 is CASSSRTRSSYEQYF. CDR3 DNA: TGTGCCAGCAGCTCAAGAACTAGGAGCTCCTACGAGCAGTACTTC. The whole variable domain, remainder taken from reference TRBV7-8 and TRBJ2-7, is GAGVSQSPRYKVAKRGQDVALRCDPISGHVSLFWYQQALGQGPEFLTYFQNEAQLDKSGLPSDRFFAERPEGSVSTLKIQRTQQEDSAVYLCASSSRTRSSYEQYFGPGTRLTVT.